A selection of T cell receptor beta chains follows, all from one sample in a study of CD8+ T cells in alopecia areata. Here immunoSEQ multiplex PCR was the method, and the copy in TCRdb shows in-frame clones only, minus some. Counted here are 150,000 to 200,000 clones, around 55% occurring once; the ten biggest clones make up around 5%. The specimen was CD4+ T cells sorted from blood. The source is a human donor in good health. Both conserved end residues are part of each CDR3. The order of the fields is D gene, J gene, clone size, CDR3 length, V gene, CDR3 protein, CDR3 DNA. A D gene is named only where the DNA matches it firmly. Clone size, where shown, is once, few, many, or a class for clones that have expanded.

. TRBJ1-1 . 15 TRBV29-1 CSVNPDPTRVTEAFF TGCAGCGTTAACCCCGATCCGACGCGGGTCACTGAAGCTTTCTTT
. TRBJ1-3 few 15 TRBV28 CASRWNRLSGNTIYF TGTGCCAGCCGCTGGAACAGACTCTCTGGAAACACCATATATTTT
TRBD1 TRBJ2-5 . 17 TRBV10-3 CAISESGAGTGMETQYF TGTGCCATCAGTGAGTCTGGGGCCGGGACAGGGATGGAGACCCAGTACTTC
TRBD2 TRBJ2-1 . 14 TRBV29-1 CSVGRTSWPNEQFF TGCAGCGTCGGGAGGACTAGTTGGCCCAATGAGCAGTTCTTC
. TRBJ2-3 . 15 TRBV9 CASSVGRTYTDTQYF TGTGCCAGCAGCGTAGGACGAACCTACACAGATACGCAGTATTTT
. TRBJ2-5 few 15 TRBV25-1 CASSEYQASGETQYF TGTGCCAGCAGTGAATACCAGGCGTCGGGAGAGACCCAGTACTTC
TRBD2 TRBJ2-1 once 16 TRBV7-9 CASSLRVSGNNDEQFF TGTGCCAGCAGCTTAAGGGTTAGCGGGAATAACGATGAGCAGTTCTTC
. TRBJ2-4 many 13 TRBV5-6 CASSLGGVRIQYF TGTGCCAGCAGCCTTGGGGGAGTTCGGATTCAGTACTTC
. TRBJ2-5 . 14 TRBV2 CASSEVRGEGTQYF TGTGCCAGCAGTGAAGTCAGGGGGGAAGGGACCCAGTACTTC
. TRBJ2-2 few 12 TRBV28 CASRQNTGELFF TGTGCCAGCAGACAGAACACCGGGGAGCTGTTTTTT
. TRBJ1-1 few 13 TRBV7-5 CVRSLSGGTEAFF TGTGTCAGAAGCTTATCGGGTGGCACTGAAGCTTTCTTT
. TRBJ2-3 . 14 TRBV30 CAWSAGKNTDTQYF TGTGCCTGGAGTGCCGGGAAAAACACAGATACGCAGTATTTT
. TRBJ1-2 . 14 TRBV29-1 CSVEDPVTNYGYTF TGCAGCGTTGAAGATCCGGTCACTAACTATGGCTACACCTTC